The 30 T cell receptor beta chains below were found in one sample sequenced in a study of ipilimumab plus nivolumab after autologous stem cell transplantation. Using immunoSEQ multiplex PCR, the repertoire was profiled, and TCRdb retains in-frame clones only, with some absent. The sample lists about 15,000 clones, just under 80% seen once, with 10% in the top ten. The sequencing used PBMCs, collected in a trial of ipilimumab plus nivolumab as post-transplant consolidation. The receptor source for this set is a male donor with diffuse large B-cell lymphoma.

The CDR3 DNA reads TGTGCCAGCAGCCCGAGGGGGTCATACTATGGCTACACCTTC. This translates into CASSPRGSYYGYTF. The chain carries TRBV5-4 and TRBJ1-2; tentative D call: TRBD1 (6 bases). Looked up from germline, CDR1 is SGHNT and CDR2 is YYREEE (reference sequence). V was clipped by 4 bases and J by 3 bases, with 13 bases between them. The CDR3 runs to 14 residues. Full variable domain (missing parts from reference TRBV5-4 and TRBJ1-2): ETGVTQSPTHLIKTRGQQVTLRCSSQSGHNTVSWYQQALGQGPQFIFQYYREEENGRGNFPPRFSGLQFPNYSSELNVNALELDDSALYLCASSPRGSYYGYTFGSGTRLTVV.

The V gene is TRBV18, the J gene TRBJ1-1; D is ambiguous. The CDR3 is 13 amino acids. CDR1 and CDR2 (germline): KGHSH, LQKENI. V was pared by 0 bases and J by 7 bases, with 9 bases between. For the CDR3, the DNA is TGTGCCAGCTCACCACCGTTAGGGAATGAAGCTTTCTTT. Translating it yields CASSPPLGNEAFF.

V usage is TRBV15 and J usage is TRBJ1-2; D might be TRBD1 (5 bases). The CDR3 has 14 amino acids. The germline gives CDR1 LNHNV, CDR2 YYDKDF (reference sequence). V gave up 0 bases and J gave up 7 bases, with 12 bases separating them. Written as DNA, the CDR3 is TGTGCCACCAGCAGAGATGGAGGGGCCACTGGCTACACCTTC. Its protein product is CATSRDGGATGYTF.

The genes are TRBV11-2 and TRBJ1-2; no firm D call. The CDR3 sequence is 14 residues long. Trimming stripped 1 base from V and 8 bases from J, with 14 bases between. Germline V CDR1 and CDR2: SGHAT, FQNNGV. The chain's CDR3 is CASSLGVGFRGYTF. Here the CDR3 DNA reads TGTGCCAGCAGCTTAGGGGTAGGGTTTAGAGGCTACACCTTC.

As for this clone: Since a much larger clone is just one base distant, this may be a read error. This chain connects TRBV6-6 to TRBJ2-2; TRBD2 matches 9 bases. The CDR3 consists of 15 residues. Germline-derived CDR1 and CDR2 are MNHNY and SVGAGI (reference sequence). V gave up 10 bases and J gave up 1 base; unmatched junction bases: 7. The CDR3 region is CANIPAGGNTGELFF. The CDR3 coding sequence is TGTGCCAACATTCCAGCGGGGGGGAACACCGGGGAGCTGTTTTTT.

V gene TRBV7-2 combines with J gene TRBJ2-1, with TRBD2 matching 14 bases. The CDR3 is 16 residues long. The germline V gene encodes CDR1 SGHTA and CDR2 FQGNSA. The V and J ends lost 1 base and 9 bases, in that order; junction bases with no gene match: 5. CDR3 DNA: TGTGCCAGCAGCTTAGTTGGGACTAGCGGGGGCACTGAGCAGTTCTTC. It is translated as CASSLVGTSGGTEQFF. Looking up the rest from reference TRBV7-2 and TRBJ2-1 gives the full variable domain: GAGVSQSPSNKVTEKGKDVELRCDPISGHTALYWYRQSLGQGLEFLIYFQGNSAPDKSGLPSDRFSAERTGGSVSTLTIQRTQQEDSAVYLCASSLVGTSGGTEQFFGPGTRLTVL.

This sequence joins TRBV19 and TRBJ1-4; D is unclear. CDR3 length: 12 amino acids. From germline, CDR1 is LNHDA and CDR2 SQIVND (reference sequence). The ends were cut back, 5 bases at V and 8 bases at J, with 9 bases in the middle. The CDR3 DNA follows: TGTGCCAGTAGTGGTATTAGCGAAAAACTGTTTTTT. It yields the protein CASSGISEKLFF. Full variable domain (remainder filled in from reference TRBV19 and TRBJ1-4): DGGITQSPKYLFRKEGQNVTLSCEQNLNHDAMYWYRQDPGQGLRLIYYSQIVNDFQKGDIAEGYSVSREKKESFPLTVTSAQKNPTAFYLCASSGISEKLFFGSGTQLSVL.

This CDR3 is CASSISSGWGGELFF. CDR3 nucleotide sequence: TGTGCCAGTAGTATATCGTCGGGGTGGGGCGGGGAGCTGTTTTTT. This chain uses TRBV19 with TRBJ2-2; D might be TRBD2 (5 bases). V lost 2 bases, J lost 7 bases, and 14 bases lay in between. The CDR3 runs to 15 residues. Per germline, CDR1 LNHDA and CDR2 SQIVND (reference sequence). Full variable domain (rest looked up from reference TRBV19 and TRBJ2-2): DGGITQSPKYLFRKEGQNVTLSCEQNLNHDAMYWYRQDPGQGLRLIYYSQIVNDFQKGDIAEGYSVSREKKESFPLTVTSAQKNPTAFYLCASSISSGWGGELFFGEGSRLTVL.

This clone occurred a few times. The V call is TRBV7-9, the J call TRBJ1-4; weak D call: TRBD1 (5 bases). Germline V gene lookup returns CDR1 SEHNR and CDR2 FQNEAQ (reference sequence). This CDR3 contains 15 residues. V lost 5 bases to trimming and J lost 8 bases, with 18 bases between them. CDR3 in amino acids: CASSLGGTRGEKLFF. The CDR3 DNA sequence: TGTGCCAGCAGCCTTGGAGGGACCCGAGGGGAAAAACTGTTTTTT.

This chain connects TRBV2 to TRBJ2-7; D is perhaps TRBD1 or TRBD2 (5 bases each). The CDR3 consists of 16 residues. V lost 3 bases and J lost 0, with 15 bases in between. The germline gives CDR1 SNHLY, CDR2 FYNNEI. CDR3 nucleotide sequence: TGTGCCAGCAGTGAGGACGGGGCGGTAATCTCCTACGAGCAGTACTTC. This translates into CASSEDGAVISYEQYF.

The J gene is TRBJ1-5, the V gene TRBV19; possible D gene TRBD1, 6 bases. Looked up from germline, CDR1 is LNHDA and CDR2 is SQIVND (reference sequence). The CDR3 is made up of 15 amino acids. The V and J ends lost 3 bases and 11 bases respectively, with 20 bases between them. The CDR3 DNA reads TGTGCCAGTAGTATTGGGAGCGGGGACACCCTCTCCCAGCATTTT. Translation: CASSIGSGDTLSQHF.

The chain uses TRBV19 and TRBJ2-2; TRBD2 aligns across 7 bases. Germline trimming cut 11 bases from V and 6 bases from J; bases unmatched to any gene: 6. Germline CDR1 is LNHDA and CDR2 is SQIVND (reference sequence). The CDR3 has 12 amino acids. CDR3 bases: TGTGCCTCCACTCGGGGGGCCGGGGAGCTGTTTTTT. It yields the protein CASTRGAGELFF.

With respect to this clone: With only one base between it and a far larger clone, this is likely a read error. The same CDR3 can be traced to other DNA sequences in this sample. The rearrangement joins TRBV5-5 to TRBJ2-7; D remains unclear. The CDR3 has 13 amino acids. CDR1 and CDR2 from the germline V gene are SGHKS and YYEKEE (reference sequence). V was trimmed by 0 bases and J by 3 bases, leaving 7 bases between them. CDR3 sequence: CASSLEADYEQYF. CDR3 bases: TGTGCCAGCAGCTTGGAGGCGGACTACGAGCAGTACTTC.

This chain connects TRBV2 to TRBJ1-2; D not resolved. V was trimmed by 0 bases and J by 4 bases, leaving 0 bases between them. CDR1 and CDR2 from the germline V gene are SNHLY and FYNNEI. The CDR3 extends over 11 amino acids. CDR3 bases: TGTGCCAGCAGTGAAGCCTATGGCTACACCTTC. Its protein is CASSEAYGYTF.

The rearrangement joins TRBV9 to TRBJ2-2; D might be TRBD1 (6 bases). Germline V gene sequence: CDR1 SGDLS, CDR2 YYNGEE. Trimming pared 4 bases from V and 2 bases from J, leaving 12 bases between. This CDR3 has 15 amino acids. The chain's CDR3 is CASSPHRVNTGELFF. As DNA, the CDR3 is TGTGCCAGCAGCCCTCACAGGGTAAACACCGGGGAGCTGTTTTTT. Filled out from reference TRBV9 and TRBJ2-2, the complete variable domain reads DSGVTQTPKHLITATGQRVTLRCSPRSGDLSVYWYQQSLDQGLQFLIQYYNGEERAKGNILERFSAQQFPDLHSELNLSSLELGDSALYFCASSPHRVNTGELFFGEGSRLTVL.

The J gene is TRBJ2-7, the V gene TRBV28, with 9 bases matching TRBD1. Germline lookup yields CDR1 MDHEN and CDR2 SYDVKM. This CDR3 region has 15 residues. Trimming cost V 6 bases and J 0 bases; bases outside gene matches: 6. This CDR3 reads CASRFGDRDSYEQYF. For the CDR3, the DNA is TGTGCCAGCAGGTTCGGGGACAGGGACTCCTACGAGCAGTACTTC.

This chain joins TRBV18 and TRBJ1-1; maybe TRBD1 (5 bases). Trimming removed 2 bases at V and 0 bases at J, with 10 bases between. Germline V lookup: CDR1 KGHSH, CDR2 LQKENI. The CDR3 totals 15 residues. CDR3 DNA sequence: TGTGCCAGCTCACCAAGGGACCGACTGAACACTGAAGCTTTCTTT. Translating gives CASSPRDRLNTEAFF.

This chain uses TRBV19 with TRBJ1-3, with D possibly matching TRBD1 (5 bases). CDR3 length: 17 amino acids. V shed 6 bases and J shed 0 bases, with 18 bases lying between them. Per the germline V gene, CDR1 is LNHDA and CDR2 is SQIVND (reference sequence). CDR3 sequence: CASSRSLGASSGNTIYF. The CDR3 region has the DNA TGTGCCAGTAGCCGCTCCCTAGGGGCCTCCTCTGGAAACACCATATATTTT.

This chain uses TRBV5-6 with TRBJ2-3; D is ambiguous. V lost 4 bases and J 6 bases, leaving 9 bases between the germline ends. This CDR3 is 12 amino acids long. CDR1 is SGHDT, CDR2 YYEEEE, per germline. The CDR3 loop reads CASSLYGDTQYF. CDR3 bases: TGTGCCAGCAGCCTTTATGGGGATACGCAGTATTTT.

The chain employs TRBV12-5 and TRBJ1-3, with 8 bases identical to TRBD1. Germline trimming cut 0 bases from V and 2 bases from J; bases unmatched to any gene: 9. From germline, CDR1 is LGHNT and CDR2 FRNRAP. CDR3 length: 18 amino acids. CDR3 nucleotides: TGTGCTAGTGGTTTGGTAGTAGGGGACAGGACCCCTGGAAACACCATATATTTT. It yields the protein CASGLVVGDRTPGNTIYF. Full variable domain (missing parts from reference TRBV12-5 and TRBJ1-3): DARVTQTPRHKVTEMGQEVTMRCQPILGHNTVFWYRQTMMQGLELLAYFRNRAPLDDSGMPKDRFSAEMPDATLATLKIQPSEPRDSAVYFCASGLVVGDRTPGNTIYFGEGSWLTVV.

The CDR3 region is CASSYREDGELFF. The CDR3 DNA reads TGTGCCAGCAGCTACAGGGAAGACGGGGAGCTGTTTTTT. The chain carries TRBV7-3 and TRBJ2-2; D is possibly TRBD1 (6 bases). CDR1 and CDR2 (germline): SGHTA, FQGTGA. The ends were cut back, 4 bases at V and 7 bases at J, with 10 bases in the middle. The CDR3 consists of 13 residues.

The CDR3 region has the DNA TGTGCCAGCAGCGTAGACGGGCAGAACTACTACGAGCAGTACTTC. Encoded protein: CASSVDGQNYYEQYF. The rearrangement links TRBV9 to TRBJ2-7; D remains ambiguous. V was trimmed by 0 bases and J by 3 bases, leaving 13 bases between them. CDR1 and CDR2 (germline): SGDLS, YYNGEE. The CDR3 totals 15 residues.

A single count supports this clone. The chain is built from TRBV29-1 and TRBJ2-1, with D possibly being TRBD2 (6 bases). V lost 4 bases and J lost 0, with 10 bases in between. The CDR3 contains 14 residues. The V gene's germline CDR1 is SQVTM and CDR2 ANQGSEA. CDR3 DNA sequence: TGCAGCGTTGTGCCCGGGGGCTCCTACAATGAGCAGTTCTTC. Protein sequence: CSVVPGGSYNEQFF.

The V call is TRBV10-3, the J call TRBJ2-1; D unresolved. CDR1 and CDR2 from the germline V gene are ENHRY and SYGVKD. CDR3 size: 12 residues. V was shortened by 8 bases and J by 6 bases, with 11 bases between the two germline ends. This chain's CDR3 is CAIGAAPNEQFF. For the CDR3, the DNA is TGTGCCATCGGTGCAGCGCCCAATGAGCAGTTCTTC.

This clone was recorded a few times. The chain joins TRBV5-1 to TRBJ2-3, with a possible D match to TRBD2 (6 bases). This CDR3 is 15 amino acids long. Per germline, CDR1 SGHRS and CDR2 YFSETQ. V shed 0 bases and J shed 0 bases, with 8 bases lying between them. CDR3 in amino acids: CASSLVGTSTDTQYF. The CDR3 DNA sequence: TGCGCCAGCAGCTTGGTAGGGACTAGCACAGATACGCAGTATTTT.

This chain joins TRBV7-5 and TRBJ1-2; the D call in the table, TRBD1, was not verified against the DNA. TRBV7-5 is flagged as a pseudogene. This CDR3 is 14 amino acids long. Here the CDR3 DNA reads TGTGCCAGCAGCTCGTGGACAGCCAACTATGGCTACACCTTC. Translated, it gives CASSSWTANYGYTF.

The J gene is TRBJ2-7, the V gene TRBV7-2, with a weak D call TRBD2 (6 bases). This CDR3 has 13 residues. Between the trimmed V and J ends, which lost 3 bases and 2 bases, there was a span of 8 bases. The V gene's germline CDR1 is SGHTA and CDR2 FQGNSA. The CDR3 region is CASSFSGAYEQYF. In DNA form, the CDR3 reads TGTGCCAGCAGCTTCTCGGGGGCCTACGAGCAGTACTTC.

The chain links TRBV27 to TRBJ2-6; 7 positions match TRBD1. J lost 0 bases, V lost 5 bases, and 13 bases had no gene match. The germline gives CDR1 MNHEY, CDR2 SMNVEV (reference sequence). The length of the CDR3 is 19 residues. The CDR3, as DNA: TGTGCCAGCAGTACAGCACCGGGACAGCCTATCTCTGGGGCCAACGTCCTGACTTTC. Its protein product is CASSTAPGQPISGANVLTF.

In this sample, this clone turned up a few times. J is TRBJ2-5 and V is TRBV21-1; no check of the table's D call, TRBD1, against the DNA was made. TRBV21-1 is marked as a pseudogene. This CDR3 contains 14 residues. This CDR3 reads CASSARDRGETQYF. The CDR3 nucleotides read TGTGCCAGCAGCGCTAGGGACAGGGGCGAGACCCAGTACTTC.

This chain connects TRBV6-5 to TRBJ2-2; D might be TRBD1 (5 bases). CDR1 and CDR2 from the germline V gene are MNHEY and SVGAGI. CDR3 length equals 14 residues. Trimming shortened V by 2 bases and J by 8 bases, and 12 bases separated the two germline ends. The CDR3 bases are TGTGCCAGCAGTTACGTGACAGTAGTGGGGGAGCTGTTTTTT. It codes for CASSYVTVVGELFF.